This T cell receptor (beta chain) stems from a study of control samples from healthy donors and cancer patients. V shed 0 bases and J shed 2 bases, with 2 bases lying between them. The CDR3 loop spans 12 amino acids. CDR1 and CDR2 (germline): SGHRS, YFSETQ. Using immunoSEQ multiplex PCR, the repertoire was profiled, and TCRdb retains in-frame clones only, with some absent. The table records 100,000 or so clones, roughly 92% of them present only once. This receptor was taken from a woman aged 25 to 45 in good health. Source material: blood. This sequence joins TRBV5-1 and TRBJ1-2; D ambiguous. The CDR3 is CASSLDNYGYTF. CDR3 DNA sequence: TGCGCCAGCAGCTTGGACAACTATGGCTACACCTTC.